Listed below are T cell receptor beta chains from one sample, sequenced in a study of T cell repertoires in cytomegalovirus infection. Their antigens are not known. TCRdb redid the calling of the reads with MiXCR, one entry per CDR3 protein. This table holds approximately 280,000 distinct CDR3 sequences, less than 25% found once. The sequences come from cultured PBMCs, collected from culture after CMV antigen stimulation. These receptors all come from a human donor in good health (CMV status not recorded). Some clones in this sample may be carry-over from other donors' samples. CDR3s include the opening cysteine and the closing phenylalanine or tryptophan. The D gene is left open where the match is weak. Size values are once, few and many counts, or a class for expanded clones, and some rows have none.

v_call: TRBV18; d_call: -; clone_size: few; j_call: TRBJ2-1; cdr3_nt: TGTGCCAGCTCATTTCGACACCTCAATGAGCAGTTCTTC; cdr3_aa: CASSFRHLNEQFF
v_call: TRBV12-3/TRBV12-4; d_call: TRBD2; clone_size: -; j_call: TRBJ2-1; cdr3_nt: TGTGCCAGCAGTCCCCCCGGGACTAGCGGGAGCGACGAGCAGTTCTTC; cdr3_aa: CASSPPGTSGSDEQFF
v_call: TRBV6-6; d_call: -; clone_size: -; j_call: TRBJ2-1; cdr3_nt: TGTGCCAGCAGCCCAAAAACCCTAGCGAACCACTACAATGAGCAGTTCTTC; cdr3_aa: CASSPKTLANHYNEQFF
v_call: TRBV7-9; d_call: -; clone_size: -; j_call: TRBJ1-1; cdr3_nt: TGTGCCAGCAGCTTCCGGGGGTCTAGGAGCACTGAAGCTTTCTTT; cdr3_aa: CASSFRGSRSTEAFF
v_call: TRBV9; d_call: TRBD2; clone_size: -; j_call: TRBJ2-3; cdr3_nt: TGTGCCAGCAGCCTTAGCGGGAGACCCCAAAATACGCAGTATTTT; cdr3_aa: CASSLSGRPQNTQYF
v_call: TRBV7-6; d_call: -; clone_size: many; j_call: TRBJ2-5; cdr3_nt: TGTGCCAGCAGCCACGATCTAAGCAGAGGGCTCCAAGAGACCCAGTACTTC; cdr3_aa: CASSHDLSRGLQETQYF
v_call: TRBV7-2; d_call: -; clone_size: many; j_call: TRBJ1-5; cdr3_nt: TGTGCCAGCAGCTTAGCAGGGTATAGCAATCAGCCCCAGCATTTT; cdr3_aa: CASSLAGYSNQPQHF
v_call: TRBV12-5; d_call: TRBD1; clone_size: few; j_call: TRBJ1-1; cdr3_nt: TGTGCTAGTGGTGTGAGGACAGGGCGTGCTTTCTTT; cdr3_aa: CASGVRTGRAFF
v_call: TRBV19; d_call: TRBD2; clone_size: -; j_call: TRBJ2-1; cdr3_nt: TGTGCCAGTAGTGAAGCTAGCGGGAGGGCCTACAATGAGCAGTTCTTC; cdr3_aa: CASSEASGRAYNEQFF
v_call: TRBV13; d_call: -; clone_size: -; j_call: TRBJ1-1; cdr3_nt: TGTGCCAGCAGCTTCCCCGGGGGCGGCACTGAAGCTTTCTTT; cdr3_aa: CASSFPGGGTEAFF
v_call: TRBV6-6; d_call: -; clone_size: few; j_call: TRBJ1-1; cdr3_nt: TGTGCCAGCAGAGCGGACGGGACGAACACTGAAGCTTTCTTT; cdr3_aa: CASRADGTNTEAFF
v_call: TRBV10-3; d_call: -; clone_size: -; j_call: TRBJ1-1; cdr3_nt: TGTGCCATCAGTGAGGGCCAATCCCTGGCTTTCTTT; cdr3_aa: CAISEGQSLAFF
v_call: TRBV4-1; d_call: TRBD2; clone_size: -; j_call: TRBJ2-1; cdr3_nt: TGCGCCAGCAGCCAAGCAGGCGGGAGGTGGGATGAGCAGTTCTTC; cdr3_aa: CASSQAGGRWDEQFF
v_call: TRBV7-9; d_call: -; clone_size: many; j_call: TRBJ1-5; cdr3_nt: TGTGCCAGCAGCTCCCCCGGGGAGATCGGTCAGCCCCAGCATTTT; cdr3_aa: CASSSPGEIGQPQHF
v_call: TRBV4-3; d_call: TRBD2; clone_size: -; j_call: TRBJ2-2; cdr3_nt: TGCGCCAGCAGCCAAGGACTGCTAGCGGGAGCCGGGGAGCTGTTTTTT; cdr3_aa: CASSQGLLAGAGELFF
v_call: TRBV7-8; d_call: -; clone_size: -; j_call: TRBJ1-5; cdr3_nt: TGTGCCAGCAGCTCAGGGAGGATACAGCCGCTCAATCAGCCCCAGCATTTT; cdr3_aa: CASSSGRIQPLNQPQHF
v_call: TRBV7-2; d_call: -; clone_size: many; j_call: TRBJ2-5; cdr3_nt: TGTGCCAGCAGCTTAGTTTTGGGGGCCGAAGAGACCCAGTACTTC; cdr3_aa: CASSLVLGAEETQYF
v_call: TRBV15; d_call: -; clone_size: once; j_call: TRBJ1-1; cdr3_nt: TGTGCCACCAGCCGAACACCAGGAGCGGGAAACACTGAAGCTTTCTTT; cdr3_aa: CATSRTPGAGNTEAFF
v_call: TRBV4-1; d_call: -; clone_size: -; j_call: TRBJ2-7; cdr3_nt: TGCGCCAGCAGCCAGGTAGACCTTTTCCAATCCTACGAGCAGTACTTC; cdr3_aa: CASSQVDLFQSYEQYF
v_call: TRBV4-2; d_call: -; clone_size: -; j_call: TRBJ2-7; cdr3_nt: TGTGCCAGCAGCCAAGATGGAAGACAGGAGTCTTTCCACGAGCAGTACTTC; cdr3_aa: CASSQDGRQESFHEQYF
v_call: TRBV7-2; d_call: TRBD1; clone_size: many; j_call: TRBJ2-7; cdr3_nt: TGTGCCAGCAGCTTAGGGACAGGGTATCGGGACGAGCAGTACTTC; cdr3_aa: CASSLGTGYRDEQYF
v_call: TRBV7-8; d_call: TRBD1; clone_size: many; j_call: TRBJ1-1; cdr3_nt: TGTGCCAGCAGCCTGCTGACAGGGGGGGACACTGAAGCTTTCTTT; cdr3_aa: CASSLLTGGDTEAFF
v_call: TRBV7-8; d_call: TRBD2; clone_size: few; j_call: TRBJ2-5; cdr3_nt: TGTGCCAGCAGCTTAGTGACTAGCGGGAGTGGTGAGACCCAGTACTTC; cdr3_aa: CASSLVTSGSGETQYF
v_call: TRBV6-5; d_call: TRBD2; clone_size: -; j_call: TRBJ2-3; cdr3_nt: TGTGCCAGCAGTTCGGGACTAGCGGGGACCACAGATACGCAGTATTTT; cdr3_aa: CASSSGLAGTTDTQYF
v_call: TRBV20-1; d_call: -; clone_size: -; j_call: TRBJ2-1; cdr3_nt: TGCAGTGCCATTCGGGGGTCGGACAATGAGCAGTTCTTC; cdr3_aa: CSAIRGSDNEQFF
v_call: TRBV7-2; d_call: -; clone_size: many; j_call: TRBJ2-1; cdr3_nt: TGTGCCAGCAGCTCAGGGGGGGCCTCCTACAATGAGCAGTTCTTC; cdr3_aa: CASSSGGASYNEQFF
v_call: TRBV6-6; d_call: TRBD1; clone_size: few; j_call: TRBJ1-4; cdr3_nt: TGTGCCAGCAGTAACCGCAGGGGGCATGTTAATGAAAAACTGTTTTTT; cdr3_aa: CASSNRRGHVNEKLFF
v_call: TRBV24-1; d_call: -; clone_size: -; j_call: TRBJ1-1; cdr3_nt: TGTGCCACCAGTGATCCCAGGGGTACTGAAGCTTTCTTT; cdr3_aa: CATSDPRGTEAFF
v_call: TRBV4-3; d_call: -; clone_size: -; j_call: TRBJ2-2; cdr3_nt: TGCGCCAGCAGCCAAGTCGTATACGGGGAGCTGTTTTTT; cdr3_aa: CASSQVVYGELFF
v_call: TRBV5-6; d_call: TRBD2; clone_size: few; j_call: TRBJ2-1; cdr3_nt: TGTGCCAGCAGCCAGGGACTAGCGGGAGCCTCCTACAATGAGCAGTTCTTC; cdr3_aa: CASSQGLAGASYNEQFF
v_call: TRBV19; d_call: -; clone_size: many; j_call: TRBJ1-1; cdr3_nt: TGTGCCAGTAGCCAGCGGAGGGGGAGTAGAACTGAAGCTTTCTTT; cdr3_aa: CASSQRRGSRTEAFF
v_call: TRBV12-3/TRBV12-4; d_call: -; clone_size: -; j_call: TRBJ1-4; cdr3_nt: TGTGCCAGCAGTTTCATGATCGCAAATGAAAAACTGTTTTTT; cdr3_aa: CASSFMIANEKLFF
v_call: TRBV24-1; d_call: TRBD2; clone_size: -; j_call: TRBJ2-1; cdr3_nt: TGTGCCACCAGTACCGGGAGGTACAAATACAATGAGCAGTTCTTC; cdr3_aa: CATSTGRYKYNEQFF
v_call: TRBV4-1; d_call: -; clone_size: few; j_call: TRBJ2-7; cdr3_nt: TGCGCCAGCAGCCAAGATCTTGGGACCGGATACGAGCAGTACTTC; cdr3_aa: CASSQDLGTGYEQYF
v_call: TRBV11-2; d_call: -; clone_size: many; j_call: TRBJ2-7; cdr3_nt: TGTGCCAGCGGATCCGCGGGGCGCGAGCAGTACTTC; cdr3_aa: CASGSAGREQYF